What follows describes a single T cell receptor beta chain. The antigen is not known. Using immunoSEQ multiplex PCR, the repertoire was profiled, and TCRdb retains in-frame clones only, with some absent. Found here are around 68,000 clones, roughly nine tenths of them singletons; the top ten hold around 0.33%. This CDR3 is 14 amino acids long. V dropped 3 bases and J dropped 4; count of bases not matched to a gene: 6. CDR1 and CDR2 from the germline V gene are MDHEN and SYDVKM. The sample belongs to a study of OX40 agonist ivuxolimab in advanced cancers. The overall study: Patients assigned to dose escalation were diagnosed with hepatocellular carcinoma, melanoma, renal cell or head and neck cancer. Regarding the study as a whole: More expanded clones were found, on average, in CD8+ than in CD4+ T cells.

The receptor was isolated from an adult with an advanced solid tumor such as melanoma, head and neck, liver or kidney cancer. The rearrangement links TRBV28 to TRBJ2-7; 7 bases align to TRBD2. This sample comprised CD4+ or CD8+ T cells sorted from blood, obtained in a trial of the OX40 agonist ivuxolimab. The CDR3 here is CASSLLGGTYEQYF. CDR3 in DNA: TGTGCCAGCAGTTTGCTCGGGGGGACTTACGAGCAGTACTTC.